Listed below are T cell receptor beta chains from one sample, sequenced in a study of Ad26.COV2.S vaccination and SARS-CoV-2 variants. Clones were read by immunoSEQ multiplex PCR, and TCRdb kept only the in-frame ones, dropping some. The sample carries 300,000 to 500,000 clones, around nine tenths recorded once. Sequencing was performed on peripheral blood, taken in a trial of Ad26.COV2.S vaccine versus placebo. The source of these receptors is a person between 18 and 65 years old who received the Ad26.COV2.S COVID-19 vaccine or a placebo. The CDR3 runs from the conserved cysteine through the conserved F or W. The D gene is left open where the match is weak. Clone sizes are given selectively: once, few, many, or a class where the clone is expanded.

V gene	J gene	clone size	D gene	CDR3 protein	CDR3 DNA
TRBV7-9	TRBJ1-4	once	-	CASSLGMGLEKLFF	TGTGCCAGCAGCCTTGGGATGGGGCTTGAAAAACTGTTTTTT
TRBV11-3	TRBJ2-3	-	-	CASSSGDGDTQYF	TGTGCCAGCAGCTCAGGGGATGGAGATACGCAGTATTTT
TRBV15	TRBJ1-1	-	-	CATSSETGLEAFF	TGTGCCACCAGCAGTGAGACCGGACTAGAAGCTTTCTTT
TRBV5-6	TRBJ1-2	-	TRBD1	CASSRPSGGGGYTF	TGTGCCAGCAGCCGACCCTCAGGGGGGGGTGGCTACACCTTC
TRBV5-1	TRBJ2-7	-	-	CASSLSPANEQYF	TGCGCCAGCAGCTTGTCACCGGCGAACGAGCAGTACTTC
TRBV2	TRBJ2-2	-	-	CASRGRTNTGELFF	TGTGCCAGCAGAGGCCGGACCAACACCGGGGAGCTGTTTTTT
TRBV2	TRBJ1-1	-	TRBD1	CASSDLGGQGLNTEAFF	TGTGCCAGCAGTGATTTGGGGGGACAGGGACTGAACACTGAAGCTTTCTTT
TRBV18	TRBJ1-3	-	-	CASSPPSQSGNTIYF	TGTGCCAGCTCACCACCGTCTCAGTCTGGAAACACCATATATTTT
TRBV18	TRBJ1-5	-	TRBD1	CASSPPSGGDQPQHF	TGTGCCAGCTCACCTCCTTCAGGGGGTGATCAGCCCCAGCATTTT
TRBV7-9	TRBJ2-7	-	-	CASASGPYEQYF	TGTGCCAGCGCCAGCGGGCCCTACGAGCAGTACTTC
TRBV5-4	TRBJ2-5	-	TRBD2	CASSSPTGGQETQYF	TGTGCCAGCAGCTCCCCAACGGGGGGGCAAGAGACCCAGTACTTC
TRBV24-1	TRBJ1-1	-	-	CATSVGAEAFF	TGTGCCACCAGTGTGGGGGCTGAAGCTTTCTTT
TRBV6-6	TRBJ1-6	-	-	CASSYARGRYNSPLHF	TGTGCCAGCAGTTACGCCAGGGGCCGGTATAATTCACCCCTCCACTTT
TRBV7-6	TRBJ1-1	-	-	CASSPQMNTEAFF	TGTGCCAGCAGCCCTCAGATGAACACTGAAGCTTTCTTT
TRBV5-4	TRBJ1-2	few	-	CASSLFPGVHGYTF	TGTGCCAGCAGCTTGTTTCCAGGGGTCCATGGCTACACCTTC
TRBV3-1/TRBV3-2	TRBJ1-5	-	-	CASSHSGNQPQHF	TGTGCCAGCAGCCATTCAGGAAATCAGCCCCAGCATTTT
TRBV2	TRBJ1-1	-	-	CASRGRANTEAFF	TGTGCCAGCAGGGGGAGGGCGAACACTGAAGCTTTCTTT
TRBV11-2	TRBJ2-1	-	-	CASSLHDNEQFF	TGTGCCAGCAGCCTACATGACAATGAGCAGTTCTTC
TRBV27	TRBJ1-1	-	TRBD1	CASRASGTGRTEAFF	TGTGCCAGCAGGGCGAGTGGGACAGGGAGGACTGAAGCTTTCTTT
TRBV20-1	TRBJ2-7	-	TRBD1	CSASMDRGHYEQYF	TGCAGTGCTAGTATGGACAGGGGGCACTACGAGCAGTACTTC